This T cell receptor (beta chain) stems from a study of T-cell reconstitution after alpha-beta-depleted transplantation in children. Findings of the study overall: Expanded graft clones numbering several hundred reportedly gave rise to alpha-beta T cells about two months after transplant. From surviving recipient T cells and thymic progenitors came the high day-60 TCRbeta diversity observed in some patients. Hyperexpanded clones declined; after one year, newly produced T cells mostly supplied diversity.

CDR3 length: 14 amino acids. V was clipped by 3 bases and J by 9 bases; unmatched bases: 7. Germline values: CDR1 LGHDT, CDR2 YNNKEL (reference sequence). This clonotype was picked up many times. Its specificity is unknown. For TCRbeta, the library was prepared with unique molecular identifiers. Each CDR3 protein is one row after TCRdb ran MiXCR on the PCR reads. The repertoire holds roughly 300,000 distinct CDR3 sequences, with approximately 10% as singletons. The TCR was taken from a male patient between 2 and 10 years old who had a stem cell transplant for chronic granulomatous disease, so the T cells may come from the graft donor. This chain uses TRBV3-1 with TRBJ2-1; 8 bases map to TRBD2. The sample here was peripheral blood, taken 180 days after TCRalphabeta/CD19-depleted stem cell transplant. CDR3 DNA: TGTGCCAGCAGCCAGATGCTAGCGGGCGGTGAGCAGTTCTTC. Its translation is CASSQMLAGGEQFF.